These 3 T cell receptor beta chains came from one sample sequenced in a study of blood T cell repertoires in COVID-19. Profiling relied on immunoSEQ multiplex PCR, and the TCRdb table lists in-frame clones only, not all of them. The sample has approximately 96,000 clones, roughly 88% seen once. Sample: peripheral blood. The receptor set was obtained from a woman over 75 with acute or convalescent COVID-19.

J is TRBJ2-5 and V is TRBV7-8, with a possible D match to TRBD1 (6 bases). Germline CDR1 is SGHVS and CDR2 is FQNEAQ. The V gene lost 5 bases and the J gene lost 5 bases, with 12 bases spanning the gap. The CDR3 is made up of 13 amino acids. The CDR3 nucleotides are TGTGCCAGCAGCGTCGCTAGGGGGGAGACCCAGTACTTC. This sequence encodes CASSVARGETQYF.

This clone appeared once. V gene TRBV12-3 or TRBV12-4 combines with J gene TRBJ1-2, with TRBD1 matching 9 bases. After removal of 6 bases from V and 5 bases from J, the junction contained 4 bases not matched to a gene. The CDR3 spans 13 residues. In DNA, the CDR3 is TGTGCCAGCAGCGGACAGGGGTTTTATGGCTACACCTTC. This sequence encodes CASSGQGFYGYTF.

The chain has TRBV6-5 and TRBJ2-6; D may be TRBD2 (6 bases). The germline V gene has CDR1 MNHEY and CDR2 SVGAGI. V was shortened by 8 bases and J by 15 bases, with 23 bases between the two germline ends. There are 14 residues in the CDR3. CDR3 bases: TGTGCCAGCGGACGGTCCGGGACTTTTCGTCCCCTGACTTTC. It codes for CASGRSGTFRPLTF.